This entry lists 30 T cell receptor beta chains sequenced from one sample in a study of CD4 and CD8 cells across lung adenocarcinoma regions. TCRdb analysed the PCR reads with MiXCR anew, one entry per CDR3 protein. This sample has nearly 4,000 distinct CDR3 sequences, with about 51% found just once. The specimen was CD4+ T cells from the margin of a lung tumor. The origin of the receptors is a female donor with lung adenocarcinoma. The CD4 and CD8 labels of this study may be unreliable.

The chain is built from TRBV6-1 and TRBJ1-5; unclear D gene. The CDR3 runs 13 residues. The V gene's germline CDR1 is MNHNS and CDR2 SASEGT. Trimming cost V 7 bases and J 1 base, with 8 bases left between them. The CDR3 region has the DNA TGTGCCAGCAAAACCGAGAGCAATCAGCCCCAGCATTTT. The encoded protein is CASKTESNQPQHF.

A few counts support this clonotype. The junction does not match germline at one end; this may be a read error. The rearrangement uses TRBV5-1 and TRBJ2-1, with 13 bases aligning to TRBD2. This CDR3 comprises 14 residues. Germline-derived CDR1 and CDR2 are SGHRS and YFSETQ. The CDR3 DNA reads TGCGCCAGCAGCTTGGGACTAGCGGGAGGATTATCGCTCTTC. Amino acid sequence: CASSLGLAGGLSLF.

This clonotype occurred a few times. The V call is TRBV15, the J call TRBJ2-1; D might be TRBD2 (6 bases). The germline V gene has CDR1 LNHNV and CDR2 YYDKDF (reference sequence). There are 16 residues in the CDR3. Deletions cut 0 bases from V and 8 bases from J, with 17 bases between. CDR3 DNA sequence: TGTGCCACCAGCAGAGATACCCGGGAGATAGTGGATGAGCAGTTCTTC. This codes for CATSRDTREIVDEQFF.

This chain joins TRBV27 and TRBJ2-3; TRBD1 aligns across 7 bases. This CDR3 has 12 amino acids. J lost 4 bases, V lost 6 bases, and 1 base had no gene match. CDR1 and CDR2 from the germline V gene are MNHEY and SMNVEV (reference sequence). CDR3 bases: TGTGCCAGCAGCGACAGGGCAGATACGCAGTATTTT. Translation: CASSDRADTQYF.

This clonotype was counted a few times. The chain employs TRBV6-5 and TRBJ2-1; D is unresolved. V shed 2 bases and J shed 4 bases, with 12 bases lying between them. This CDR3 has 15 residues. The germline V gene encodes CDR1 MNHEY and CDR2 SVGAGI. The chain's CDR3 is CASSYSGPEYNEQFF. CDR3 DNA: TGTGCCAGCAGTTACAGTGGGCCTGAATACAATGAGCAGTTCTTC.

The CDR3 region is CASRSTDTQYF. CDR3 sequence (DNA): TGTGCCAGCCGAAGCACAGATACGCAGTATTTT. The chain links TRBV6-1 to TRBJ2-3; D gene ambiguous. V lost 8 bases to trimming and J lost 0 bases, with 3 bases between them. The germline V gene has CDR1 MNHNS and CDR2 SASEGT. The CDR3 is made up of 11 amino acids.

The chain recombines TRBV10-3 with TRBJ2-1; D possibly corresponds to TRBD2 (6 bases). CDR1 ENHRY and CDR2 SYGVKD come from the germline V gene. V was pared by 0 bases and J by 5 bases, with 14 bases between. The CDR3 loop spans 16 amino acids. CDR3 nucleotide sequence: TGTGCCATCAGTGAGTCCGGCGGGATAACCGACAATGAGCAGTTCTTC. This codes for CAISESGGITDNEQFF.

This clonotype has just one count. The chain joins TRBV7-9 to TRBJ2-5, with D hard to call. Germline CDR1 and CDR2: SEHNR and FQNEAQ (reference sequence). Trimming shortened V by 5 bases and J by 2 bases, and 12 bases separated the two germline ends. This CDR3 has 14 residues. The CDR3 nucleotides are TGTGCCAGCAGCGAGGAAGCCAAACAAGAGACCCAGTACTTC. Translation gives CASSEEAKQETQYF.

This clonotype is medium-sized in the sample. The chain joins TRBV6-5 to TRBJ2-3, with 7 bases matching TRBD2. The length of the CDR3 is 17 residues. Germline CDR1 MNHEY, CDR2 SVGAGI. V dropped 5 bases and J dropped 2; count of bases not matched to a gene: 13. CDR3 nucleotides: TGTGCCAGCAGTCTCTCGGTCGCTAGCGGTACCACAGATACGCAGTATTTT. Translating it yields CASSLSVASGTTDTQYF.

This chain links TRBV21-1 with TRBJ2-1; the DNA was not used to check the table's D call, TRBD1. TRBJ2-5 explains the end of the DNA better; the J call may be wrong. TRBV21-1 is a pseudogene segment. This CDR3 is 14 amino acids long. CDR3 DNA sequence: TGTGCCGCGTTCGGGGGCTGTGACCAAAAGACCCAGTACTTC. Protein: CAAFGGCDQKTQYF.

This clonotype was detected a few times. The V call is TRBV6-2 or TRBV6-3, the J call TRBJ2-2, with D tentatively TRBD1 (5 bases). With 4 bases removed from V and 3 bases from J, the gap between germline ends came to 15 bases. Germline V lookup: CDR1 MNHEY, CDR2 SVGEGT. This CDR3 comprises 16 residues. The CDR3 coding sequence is TGTGCCAGCAGTTCCGCACAGGTTCAGGACACCGGGGAGCTGTTTTTT. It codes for CASSSAQVQDTGELFF.

The CDR3 protein is CASSFYRGLEQFF. The CDR3 DNA sequence: TGTGCCAGTTCCTTCTACAGGGGGCTGGAGCAGTTCTTC. The chain joins TRBV27 to TRBJ2-1, with 9 bases lining up with TRBD1. CDR1 and CDR2 from the germline V gene are MNHEY and SMNVEV (reference sequence). The CDR3 is made up of 13 amino acids. V shed 9 bases, J shed 10 bases, and the junction held 10 bases outside the gene matches.

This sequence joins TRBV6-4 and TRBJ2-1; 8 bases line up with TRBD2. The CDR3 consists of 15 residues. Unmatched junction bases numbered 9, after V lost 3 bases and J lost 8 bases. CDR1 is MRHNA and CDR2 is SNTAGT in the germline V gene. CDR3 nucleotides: TGTGCCAGCAGTGAGGAAGCGGGAGCCCTAGATGAGCAGTTCTTC. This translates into CASSEEAGALDEQFF.

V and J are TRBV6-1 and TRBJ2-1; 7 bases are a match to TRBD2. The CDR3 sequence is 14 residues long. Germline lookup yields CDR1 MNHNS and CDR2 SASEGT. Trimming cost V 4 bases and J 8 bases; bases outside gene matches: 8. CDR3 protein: CASSGIPGGDEQFF. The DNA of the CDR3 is TGTGCCAGCAGTGGCATCCCTGGGGGGGATGAGCAGTTCTTC.

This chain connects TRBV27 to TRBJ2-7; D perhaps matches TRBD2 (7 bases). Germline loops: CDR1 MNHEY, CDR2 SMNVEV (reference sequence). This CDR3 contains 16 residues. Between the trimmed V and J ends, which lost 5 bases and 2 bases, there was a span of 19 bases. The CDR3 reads CASSNLGRGATYEQYF. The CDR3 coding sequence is TGTGCCAGCAGTAACTTAGGTCGGGGGGCAACCTACGAGCAGTACTTC.

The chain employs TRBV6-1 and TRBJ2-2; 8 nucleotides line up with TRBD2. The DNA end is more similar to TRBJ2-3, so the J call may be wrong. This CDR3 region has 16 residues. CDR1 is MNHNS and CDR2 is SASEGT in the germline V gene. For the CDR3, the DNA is TGTGCCAGCAGTGAGGGGCAGAGCGGGAGCTCCGGGGCGCAGTATTTT. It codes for CASSEGQSGSSGAQYF.

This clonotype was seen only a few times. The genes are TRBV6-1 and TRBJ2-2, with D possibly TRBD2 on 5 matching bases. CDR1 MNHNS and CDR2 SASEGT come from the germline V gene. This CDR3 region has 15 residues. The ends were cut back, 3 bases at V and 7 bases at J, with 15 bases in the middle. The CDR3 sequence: CASSEPSYSSGELFF. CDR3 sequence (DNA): TGTGCCAGCAGTGAGCCTAGCTATTCCAGCGGGGAGCTGTTTTTT.

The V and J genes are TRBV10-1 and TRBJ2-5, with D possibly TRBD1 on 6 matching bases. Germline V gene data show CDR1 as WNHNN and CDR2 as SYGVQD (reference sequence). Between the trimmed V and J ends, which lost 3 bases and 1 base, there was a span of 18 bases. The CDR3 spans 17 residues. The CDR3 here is CASSDFPNQGIQETQYF. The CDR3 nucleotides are TGCGCCAGCAGTGATTTCCCAAACCAGGGGATCCAAGAGACCCAGTACTTC.

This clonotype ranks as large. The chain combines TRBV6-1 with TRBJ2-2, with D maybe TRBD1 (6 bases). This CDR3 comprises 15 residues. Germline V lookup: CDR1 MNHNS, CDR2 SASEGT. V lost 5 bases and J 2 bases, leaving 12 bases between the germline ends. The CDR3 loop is CASSPKDRNTGELFF. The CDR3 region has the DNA TGTGCCAGCAGTCCCAAGGACAGAAACACCGGGGAGCTGTTTTTT.

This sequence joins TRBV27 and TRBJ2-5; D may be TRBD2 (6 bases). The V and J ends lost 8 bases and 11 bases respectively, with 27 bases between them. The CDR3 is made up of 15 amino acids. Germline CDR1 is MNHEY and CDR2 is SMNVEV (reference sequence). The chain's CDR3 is CASGHGGGDEDTQYF. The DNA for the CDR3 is TGTGCCAGCGGGCACGGCGGCGGGGACGAAGACACTCAGTACTTC.

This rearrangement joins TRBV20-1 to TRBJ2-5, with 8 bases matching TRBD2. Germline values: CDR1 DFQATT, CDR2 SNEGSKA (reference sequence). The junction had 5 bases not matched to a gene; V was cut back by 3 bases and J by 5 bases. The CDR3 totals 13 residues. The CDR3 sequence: CSARVSGTETQYF. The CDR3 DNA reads TGCAGTGCTAGGGTTAGCGGGACTGAGACCCAGTACTTC.

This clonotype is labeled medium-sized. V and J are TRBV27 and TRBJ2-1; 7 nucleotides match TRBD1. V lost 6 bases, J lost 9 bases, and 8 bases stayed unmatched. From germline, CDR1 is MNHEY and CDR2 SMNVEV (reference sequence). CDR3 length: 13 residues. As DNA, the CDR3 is TGTGCCAGCAGGTGGACAGGCCGACCTGAGCAGTTCTTC. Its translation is CASRWTGRPEQFF.

The DNA for the CDR3 is TGTGCCAGCAGCTTAGGCGGGGGACCCAATGAGCAGTTCTTC. It is translated as CASSLGGGPNEQFF. The chain links TRBV7-2 to TRBJ2-1, with TRBD2 identical over 7 bases. Trimming cost V 1 base and J 6 bases; bases outside gene matches: 3. The CDR3 spans 14 residues. The germline gives CDR1 SGHTA, CDR2 FQGNSA.

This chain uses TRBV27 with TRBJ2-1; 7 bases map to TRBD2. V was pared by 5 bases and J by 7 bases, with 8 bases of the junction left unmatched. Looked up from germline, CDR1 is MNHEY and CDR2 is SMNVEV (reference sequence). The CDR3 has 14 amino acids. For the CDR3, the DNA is TGTGCCAGCAGTGTCTCACTAGCGAGAAATGAGCAGTTCTTC. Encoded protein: CASSVSLARNEQFF.

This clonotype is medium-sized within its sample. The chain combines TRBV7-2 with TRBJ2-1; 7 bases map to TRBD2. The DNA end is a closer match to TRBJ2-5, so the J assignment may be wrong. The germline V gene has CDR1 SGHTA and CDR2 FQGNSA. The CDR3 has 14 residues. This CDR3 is CASSFGGSGETQYF. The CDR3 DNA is TGTGCCAGCAGCTTCGGCGGGAGCGGTGAGACCCAGTACTTC.

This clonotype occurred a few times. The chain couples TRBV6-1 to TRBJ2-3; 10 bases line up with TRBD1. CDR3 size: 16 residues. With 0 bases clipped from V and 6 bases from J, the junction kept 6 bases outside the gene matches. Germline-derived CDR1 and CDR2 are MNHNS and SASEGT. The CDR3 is CASSEAGTGVGDTQYF. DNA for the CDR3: TGTGCCAGCAGTGAAGCCGGGACAGGGGTTGGGGATACGCAGTATTTT.

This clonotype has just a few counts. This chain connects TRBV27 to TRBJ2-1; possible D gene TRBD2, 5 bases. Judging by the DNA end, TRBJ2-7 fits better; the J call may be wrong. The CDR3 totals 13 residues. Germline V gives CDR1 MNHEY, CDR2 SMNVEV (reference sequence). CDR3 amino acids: CASSLLLAGEQYF. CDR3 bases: TGTGCCAGCAGTTTATTGCTAGCCGGCGAGCAGTACTTC.

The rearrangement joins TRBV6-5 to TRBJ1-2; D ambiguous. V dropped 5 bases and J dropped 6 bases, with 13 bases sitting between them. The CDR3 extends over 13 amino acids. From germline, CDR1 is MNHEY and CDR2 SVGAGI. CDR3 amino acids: CASSTGWIDGYTF. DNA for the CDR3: TGTGCCAGCAGTACTGGGTGGATCGATGGCTACACCTTC.

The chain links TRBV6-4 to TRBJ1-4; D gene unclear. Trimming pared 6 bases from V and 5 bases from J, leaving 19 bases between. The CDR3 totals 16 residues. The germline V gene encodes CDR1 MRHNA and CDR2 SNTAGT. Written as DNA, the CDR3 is TGTGCCAGCAGAGCCCGGCAGAGTGACATCAATGAAAAACTGTTTTTT. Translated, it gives CASRARQSDINEKLFF.

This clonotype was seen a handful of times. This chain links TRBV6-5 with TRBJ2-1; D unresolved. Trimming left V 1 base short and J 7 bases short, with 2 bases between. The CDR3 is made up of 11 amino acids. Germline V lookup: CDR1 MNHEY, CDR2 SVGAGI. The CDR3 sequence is CASSYLNEQFF. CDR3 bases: TGTGCCAGCAGTTACTTGAATGAGCAGTTCTTC.